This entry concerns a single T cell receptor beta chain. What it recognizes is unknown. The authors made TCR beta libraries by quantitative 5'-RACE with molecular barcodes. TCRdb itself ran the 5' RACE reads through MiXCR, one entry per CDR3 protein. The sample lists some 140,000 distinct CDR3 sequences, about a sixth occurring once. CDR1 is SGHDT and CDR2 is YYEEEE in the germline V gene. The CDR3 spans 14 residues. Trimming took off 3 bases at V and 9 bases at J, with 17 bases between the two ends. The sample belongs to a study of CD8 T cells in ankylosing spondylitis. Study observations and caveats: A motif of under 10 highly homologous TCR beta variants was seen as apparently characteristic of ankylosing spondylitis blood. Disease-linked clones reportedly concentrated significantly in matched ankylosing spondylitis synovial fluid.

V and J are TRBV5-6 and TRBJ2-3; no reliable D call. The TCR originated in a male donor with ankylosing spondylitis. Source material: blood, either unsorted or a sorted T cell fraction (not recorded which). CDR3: CASSSDEYLDTQYF. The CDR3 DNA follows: TGTGCCAGCAGCTCAGACGAATACTTGGACACGCAGTATTTT.